This TCR beta chain came from a study of T cell responses to AZD1222 COVID-19 vaccine. On the study more broadly: Pooled samples include second doses given at about 4 or 12 weeks.

Notes on the study in general: Dominant at 160-218 and 743-854, vaccine-associated CD4 TCRs also spanned spike.

V lost 7 bases and J lost 4, with 7 bases in between. Germline V gene data show CDR1 as LNHDA and CDR2 as SQIVND (reference sequence). The length of the CDR3 is 11 residues. On this clone itself: The antigen remains unidentified.

Using immunoSEQ multiplex PCR, the repertoire was profiled, and TCRdb retains in-frame clones only, with some absent. The table lists more than 75,000 clones, about nine tenths of them singletons. The chain combines TRBV19 with TRBJ2-5; D is unresolved. The source is an adult in good health. The specimen comprised peripheral blood, sampled on day 0 of AZD1222 vaccination. CDR3 in DNA: TGTGCCAGTACCCTTGGAGAGACCCAGTACTTC. Protein: CASTLGETQYF.